This is a list of T cell receptor beta chains from one sample in a study of T-cell memory formation after mild COVID-19. TCRdb used MiXCR to reprocess the 5' RACE reads, holding one entry per CDR3 protein. Among approximately 410,000 distinct CDR3 sequences listed, roughly a quarter were seen once. Sequencing was done on a sample of PBMCs or a T cell subset sorted from them (not recorded which). Receptors originate from an adult woman who had mild COVID-19 (a few samples of this study predate the infection). Cell type and time point are not known. CDR3s include the opening cysteine and the closing phenylalanine or tryptophan. The order of the fields is D gene, clone size, J gene, V gene, CDR3 protein, CDR3 DNA. A D gene is named only where the DNA matches it firmly. Clone size appears in some rows only: once, few, many, or a class for an expanded clone.

D gene: -
clone size: -
J gene: TRBJ1-1
V gene: TRBV15
CDR3 protein: CATSRDGRSNTEAFF
CDR3 DNA: TGTGCCACCAGCAGAGACGGCCGGTCGAACACTGAAGCTTTCTTT

D gene: TRBD1
clone size: few
J gene: TRBJ1-1
V gene: TRBV5-1
CDR3 protein: CASRTKSGGSVNTEAFF
CDR3 DNA: TGCGCCAGCAGAACCAAATCAGGGGGATCCGTTAACACTGAAGCTTTCTTT

D gene: -
clone size: -
J gene: TRBJ2-5
V gene: TRBV28
CDR3 protein: CASSRRWGETQYF
CDR3 DNA: TGTGCCAGCAGCCGCAGATGGGGGGAGACCCAGTACTTC

D gene: -
clone size: few
J gene: TRBJ1-1
V gene: TRBV12-3/TRBV12-4
CDR3 protein: CASSRQASNTEAFF
CDR3 DNA: TGTGCCAGCAGTCGACAGGCGTCGAACACTGAAGCTTTCTTT

D gene: -
clone size: -
J gene: TRBJ2-1
V gene: TRBV6-5
CDR3 protein: CASSSPGRGSYNEQFF
CDR3 DNA: TGTGCCAGCAGCTCCCCGGGAAGGGGATCGTACAATGAGCAGTTCTTC

D gene: TRBD2
clone size: -
J gene: TRBJ2-5
V gene: TRBV7-2
CDR3 protein: CASSRLAGAVQETQYF
CDR3 DNA: TGTGCCAGCAGCCGACTAGCGGGGGCCGTCCAAGAGACCCAGTACTTC

D gene: -
clone size: -
J gene: TRBJ2-7
V gene: TRBV7-8
CDR3 protein: CASSSRDNYEQYF
CDR3 DNA: TGTGCCAGCAGCTCCCGGGACAACTACGAGCAGTACTTC

D gene: -
clone size: many
J gene: TRBJ2-7
V gene: TRBV7-9
CDR3 protein: CASSFSTSSYEQYF
CDR3 DNA: TGTGCCAGCAGCTTCTCGACAAGCTCCTACGAGCAGTACTTC

D gene: -
clone size: -
J gene: TRBJ2-5
V gene: TRBV12-3/TRBV12-4
CDR3 protein: CASSPMGEGQETQYF
CDR3 DNA: TGTGCCAGCAGTCCCATGGGTGAGGGCCAAGAGACCCAGTACTTC

D gene: -
clone size: -
J gene: TRBJ1-5
V gene: TRBV5-1
CDR3 protein: CASSLVGEGQPQHF
CDR3 DNA: TGCGCCAGCAGCTTGGTCGGGGAGGGTCAGCCCCAGCATTTT

D gene: TRBD1
clone size: -
J gene: TRBJ2-3
V gene: TRBV24-1
CDR3 protein: CATSDRKDRAPTDTQYF
CDR3 DNA: TGTGCCACCAGTGATCGTAAAGACAGGGCCCCCACAGATACGCAGTATTTT

D gene: -
clone size: -
J gene: TRBJ2-1
V gene: TRBV2
CDR3 protein: CASSGDYEQFF
CDR3 DNA: TGTGCCAGCAGCGGGGACTATGAGCAGTTCTTC

D gene: -
clone size: few
J gene: TRBJ2-7
V gene: TRBV12-3/TRBV12-4
CDR3 protein: CASSFVQTYEQYF
CDR3 DNA: TGTGCCAGCAGTTTTGTACAGACCTACGAGCAGTACTTC

D gene: TRBD2
clone size: -
J gene: TRBJ2-2
V gene: TRBV7-6
CDR3 protein: CASSSGLAHTGELFF
CDR3 DNA: TGTGCCAGCAGCTCGGGACTAGCCCACACCGGGGAGCTGTTTTTT

D gene: TRBD1
clone size: -
J gene: TRBJ2-7
V gene: TRBV20-1
CDR3 protein: CSASRDRGAYEQYF
CDR3 DNA: TGCAGTGCTAGCCGGGACAGGGGGGCCTACGAGCAGTACTTC

D gene: -
clone size: many
J gene: TRBJ2-3
V gene: TRBV14
CDR3 protein: CASSPPWGEITDTQYF
CDR3 DNA: TGTGCCAGCAGCCCCCCCTGGGGCGAAATCACAGATACGCAGTATTTT

D gene: TRBD2
clone size: few
J gene: TRBJ2-3
V gene: TRBV20-1
CDR3 protein: CSARDRAGAGVVDTQYF
CDR3 DNA: TGCAGTGCTAGAGATCGGGCCGGAGCGGGGGTAGTGGATACGCAGTATTTT

D gene: TRBD2
clone size: few
J gene: TRBJ2-7
V gene: TRBV27
CDR3 protein: CASSSGGAMEQYF
CDR3 DNA: TGTGCCAGCAGTTCGGGGGGGGCCATGGAGCAGTACTTC

D gene: -
clone size: -
J gene: TRBJ2-2
V gene: TRBV30
CDR3 protein: CAWDRNTGELFF
CDR3 DNA: TGTGCCTGGGACCGAAACACCGGGGAGCTGTTTTTT

D gene: -
clone size: few
J gene: TRBJ2-5
V gene: TRBV12-3/TRBV12-4
CDR3 protein: CASSLAGKRETQYF
CDR3 DNA: TGTGCCAGCAGTTTAGCGGGCAAACGGGAGACCCAGTACTTC

D gene: -
clone size: few
J gene: TRBJ1-5
V gene: TRBV29-1
CDR3 protein: CSAKDGSNQPQHF
CDR3 DNA: TGCAGCGCCAAGGACGGTAGCAATCAGCCCCAGCATTTT

D gene: TRBD1
clone size: few
J gene: TRBJ1-5
V gene: TRBV5-1
CDR3 protein: CASSPGTGDNQPQHF
CDR3 DNA: TGCGCCAGCAGCCCCGGGACAGGGGACAATCAGCCCCAGCATTTT

D gene: -
clone size: many
J gene: TRBJ1-1
V gene: TRBV3-1
CDR3 protein: CASSYRQNTEAFF
CDR3 DNA: TGTGCCAGCAGCTATCGACAGAACACTGAAGCTTTCTTT

D gene: -
clone size: -
J gene: TRBJ1-4
V gene: TRBV20-1
CDR3 protein: CSARDSWAGEKLFF
CDR3 DNA: TGCAGTGCTAGAGATTCGTGGGCTGGTGAAAAACTGTTTTTT

D gene: TRBD2
clone size: once
J gene: TRBJ2-7
V gene: TRBV5-6
CDR3 protein: CASSLAGLAGVSFTYEQYF
CDR3 DNA: TGTGCCAGCAGCTTGGCGGGGCTAGCGGGAGTCTCCTTTACATACGAGCAGTACTTC

D gene: -
clone size: once
J gene: TRBJ2-2
V gene: TRBV5-1
CDR3 protein: CASSIPGTHTGELFF
CDR3 DNA: TGCGCCAGCAGCATCCCCGGGACGCACACCGGGGAGCTGTTTTTT

D gene: -
clone size: few
J gene: TRBJ2-7
V gene: TRBV6-5
CDR3 protein: CASTSRDTFYEQYF
CDR3 DNA: TGTGCCAGCACCTCACGCGACACGTTCTACGAGCAGTACTTC

D gene: -
clone size: -
J gene: TRBJ2-5
V gene: TRBV29-1
CDR3 protein: CSAEGGRETQYF
CDR3 DNA: TGCAGCGCCGAGGGGGGGAGGGAGACCCAGTACTTC

D gene: TRBD1
clone size: -
J gene: TRBJ1-2
V gene: TRBV15
CDR3 protein: CATSRDRQGDGYTF
CDR3 DNA: TGTGCCACCAGCAGAGACCGACAGGGCGATGGCTACACCTTC

D gene: TRBD2
clone size: -
J gene: TRBJ2-3
V gene: TRBV20-1
CDR3 protein: CSALAGSLDTQYF
CDR3 DNA: TGCAGTGCTCTAGCGGGATCTCTTGATACGCAGTATTTT

D gene: -
clone size: few
J gene: TRBJ1-3
V gene: TRBV4-1
CDR3 protein: CASSPEGGGLNTIYF
CDR3 DNA: TGCGCCAGCAGCCCCGAGGGAGGGGGGCTAAACACCATATATTTT

D gene: -
clone size: few
J gene: TRBJ2-7
V gene: TRBV5-1
CDR3 protein: CASSQWAGRDEQYF
CDR3 DNA: TGCGCCAGCAGCCAGTGGGCAGGGCGAGACGAGCAGTACTTC

D gene: TRBD1
clone size: few
J gene: TRBJ2-5
V gene: TRBV7-2
CDR3 protein: CASSLAHTGGETQYF
CDR3 DNA: TGTGCCAGCAGCTTAGCCCACACAGGGGGAGAGACCCAGTACTTC

D gene: -
clone size: -
J gene: TRBJ2-3
V gene: TRBV7-2
CDR3 protein: CASGAFTDTQYF
CDR3 DNA: TGTGCCAGCGGGGCTTTCACAGATACGCAGTATTTT

D gene: -
clone size: -
J gene: TRBJ1-5
V gene: TRBV7-6
CDR3 protein: CASSSGHSNSNQPQHF
CDR3 DNA: TGTGCCAGCAGCTCGGGACATTCCAATAGCAATCAGCCCCAGCATTTT

D gene: -
clone size: -
J gene: TRBJ1-4
V gene: TRBV20-1
CDR3 protein: CSARPGGGNEKLFF
CDR3 DNA: TGCAGTGCTAGGCCCGGGGGGGGGAATGAAAAACTGTTTTTT

D gene: TRBD1
clone size: once
J gene: TRBJ2-1
V gene: TRBV15
CDR3 protein: CATSRYRDRTDNEQFF
CDR3 DNA: TGTGCCACCAGCAGGTACCGGGACAGAACCGACAATGAGCAGTTCTTC

D gene: -
clone size: few
J gene: TRBJ2-1
V gene: TRBV3-1
CDR3 protein: CASSQGRYEQFF
CDR3 DNA: TGTGCCAGCAGCCAAGGACGGTATGAGCAGTTCTTC

D gene: -
clone size: medium-sized
J gene: TRBJ2-1
V gene: TRBV4-1
CDR3 protein: CASSLTPPGDFSYNEQFF
CDR3 DNA: TGCGCCAGCAGCCTCACCCCTCCGGGGGACTTCTCCTACAATGAGCAGTTCTTC

D gene: TRBD1
clone size: few
J gene: TRBJ2-5
V gene: TRBV24-1
CDR3 protein: CATSDWDRGKETQYF
CDR3 DNA: TGTGCCACCAGTGACTGGGACAGGGGCAAAGAGACCCAGTACTTC

D gene: TRBD2
clone size: few
J gene: TRBJ2-4
V gene: TRBV30
CDR3 protein: CAWSVPGAGEKNIQYF
CDR3 DNA: TGTGCCTGGAGTGTACCGGGAGCGGGGGAGAAAAACATTCAGTACTTC

D gene: -
clone size: many
J gene: TRBJ2-7
V gene: TRBV25-1
CDR3 protein: CASSESGGGGYEQYF
CDR3 DNA: TGTGCCAGCAGTGAATCAGGAGGTGGGGGCTACGAGCAGTACTTC